A selection of T cell receptor beta chains follows, all from one sample in a study of T cells after yellow fever vaccination. TCRdb itself ran the 5' RACE reads through MiXCR, one entry per CDR3 protein. Of 280,000 or so distinct CDR3 sequences listed, 8.7% are singletons. The sample here was CD4+ T cells sorted from PBMCs, taken 5 days after the yellow fever booster vaccination. These receptor sequences come from a man aged 18-30 years who received the YFV17D yellow fever vaccine. CDR3s include the opening cysteine and the closing phenylalanine or tryptophan. A D gene is named only where the DNA matches it firmly. Rows give clone size only sometimes, using once, few, many, or a class for an expanded clone.

V gene	clone size	CDR3 length	D gene	J gene	CDR3 protein	CDR3 DNA
TRBV12-3/TRBV12-4	many	14	.	TRBJ2-2	CASSLSLNTGELFF	TGTGCCAGCAGTTTATCATTAAACACCGGGGAGCTGTTTTTT
TRBV12-3/TRBV12-4	few	14	.	TRBJ2-1	CASSPGWPPNEQFF	TGTGCCAGCAGCCCCGGTTGGCCCCCCAATGAGCAGTTCTTC
TRBV9	many	15	.	TRBJ2-3	CASSPRQDITDTQYF	TGTGCCAGCAGCCCTCGACAGGATATCACAGATACGCAGTATTTT
TRBV10-3	.	13	TRBD2	TRBJ2-7	CATTLAGAYEQYF	TGTGCCACCACACTAGCGGGGGCCTACGAGCAGTACTTC
TRBV4-2	.	16	.	TRBJ2-4	CASSLTGTGAKNIQYF	TGTGCCAGCAGCCTAACAGGGACCGGGGCCAAAAACATTCAGTACTTC
TRBV14	many	18	.	TRBJ1-4	CASSQDLALDGSGEKLFF	TGTGCCAGCAGCCAAGATCTCGCCCTCGACGGTTCGGGGGAAAAACTGTTTTTT
TRBV5-6	few	16	.	TRBJ2-5	CASSHPPRGRQETQYF	TGTGCCAGCAGCCACCCCCCGCGGGGCCGCCAAGAGACCCAGTACTTC
TRBV6-2/TRBV6-3	.	19	TRBD2	TRBJ2-1	CASSYLGLAGGSSYNEQFF	TGTGCCAGCAGTTACCTGGGACTAGCGGGTGGGAGCTCCTACAATGAGCAGTTCTTC
TRBV12-3/TRBV12-4	few	15	.	TRBJ2-5	CASSSRRRGWETQYF	TGTGCCAGCAGTTCCCGACGGAGGGGATGGGAGACCCAGTACTTC
TRBV20-1	few	13	.	TRBJ2-5	CSALTRWGETQYF	TGCAGTGCTCTCACCAGGTGGGGAGAGACCCAGTACTTC
TRBV5-1	.	15	.	TRBJ1-6	CASSLDGTLGSPLHF	TGCGCCAGCAGCTTGGACGGGACGTTAGGTTCACCCCTCCACTTT